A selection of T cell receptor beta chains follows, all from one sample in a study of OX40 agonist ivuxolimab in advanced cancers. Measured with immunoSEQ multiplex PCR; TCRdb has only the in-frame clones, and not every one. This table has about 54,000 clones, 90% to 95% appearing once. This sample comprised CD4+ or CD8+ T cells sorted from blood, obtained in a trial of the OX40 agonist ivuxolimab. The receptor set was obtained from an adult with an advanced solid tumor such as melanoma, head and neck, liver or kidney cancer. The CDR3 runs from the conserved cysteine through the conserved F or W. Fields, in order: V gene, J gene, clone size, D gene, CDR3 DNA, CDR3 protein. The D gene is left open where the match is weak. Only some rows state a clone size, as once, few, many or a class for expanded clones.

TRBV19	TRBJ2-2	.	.	TGTGCCAGTACCAAGACCACCTCCTCTTGGGGCGGGGAGCTGTTTTTT	CASTKTTSSWGGELFF
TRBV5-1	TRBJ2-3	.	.	TGCGCCAGCAGCTCGCCGCTCAGGGGAACCACAGATACGCAGTATTTT	CASSSPLRGTTDTQYF
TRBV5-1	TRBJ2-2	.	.	TGCGCCAGCAGCGTGACAATACAGAACACCGGGGAGCTGTTTTTT	CASSVTIQNTGELFF
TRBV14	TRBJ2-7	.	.	TGTGCCAGCAGCCAAGAAGAAGGCTACGAGCAGTACTTC	CASSQEEGYEQYF
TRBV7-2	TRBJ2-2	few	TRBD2	TGTGCCAGCAGCTGGACTAGCGGGAACACCGGGGAGCTGTTTTTT	CASSWTSGNTGELFF
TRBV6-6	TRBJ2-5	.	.	TGTGCCAGCAGTTACTCGGTTTTAGAGACCCAGTACTTC	CASSYSVLETQYF
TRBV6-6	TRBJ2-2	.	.	TGTGCCAGCAGATTCCTAGTGGGAAACACCGGGGAGCTGTTTTTT	CASRFLVGNTGELFF
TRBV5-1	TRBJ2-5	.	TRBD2	TGCGCCAGCAGCTTGGCCGTCGAAGCGGGGGGACTTGCGTCCCAGTACTTC	CASSLAVEAGGLASQYF
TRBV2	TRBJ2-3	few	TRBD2	TGTGCCAGCAGTTGGACTAGCGGGTCAGATACGCAGTATTTT	CASSWTSGSDTQYF
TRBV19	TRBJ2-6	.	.	TGTGCCAGTAGACGTATCTCTGGGGCCAACGTCCTGACTTTC	CASRRISGANVLTF
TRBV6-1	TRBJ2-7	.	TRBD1	TGTGCCAGCAAAAGACAGGGGGCAGACTCCCACGAGCAGTACTTC	CASKRQGADSHEQYF
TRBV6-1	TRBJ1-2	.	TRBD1	TGTGCCAGCAGGAAGACAGGGGGCCTTTACTATGGCTACACCTTC	CASRKTGGLYYGYTF
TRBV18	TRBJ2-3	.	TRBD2	TGTGCCAGCTCACCCCGTGGGAGCGGGAGTGGTGGCGCAGATACGCAGTATTTT	CASSPRGSGSGGADTQYF
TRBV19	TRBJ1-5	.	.	TGTGCCAGTAGTATCCGAAGACTTAGCAATCAGCCCCAGCATTTT	CASSIRRLSNQPQHF
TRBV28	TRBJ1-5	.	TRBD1	TGTGCCAGCAGTTTCTACAGGGGCAGTCAGCCCCAGCATTTT	CASSFYRGSQPQHF
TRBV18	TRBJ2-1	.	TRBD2	TGTGCCAGCTCACCACGTCCACCGGGACTAGCGGGAGTCCTTCCCCACAATGAGCAGTTCTTC	CASSPRPPGLAGVLPHNEQFF
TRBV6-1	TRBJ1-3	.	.	TGTGCCAGCAATCTTGAGCGCTCTGGAAACACCATATATTTT	CASNLERSGNTIYF
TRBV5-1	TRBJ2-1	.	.	TGCGCCAGCAGCTTGGAAGGGGGAACCTACAATGAGCAGTTCTTC	CASSLEGGTYNEQFF
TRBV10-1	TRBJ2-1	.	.	TGCGCCAGCAGTGAATTGGGGGATGAGCAGTTCTTC	CASSELGDEQFF
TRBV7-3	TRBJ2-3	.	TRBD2	TGTGCCAGCAGCTCTACCGGGACTAGCGCGCAGTATTTT	CASSSTGTSAQYF
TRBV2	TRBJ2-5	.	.	TGTGCCAGCCAGGGGTTAGAGACCCAGTACTTC	CASQGLETQYF
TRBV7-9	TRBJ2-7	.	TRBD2	TGTGCCAGCAGCCGCGGGAGGGGGGGGAGGGGCGAGCAGTACTTC	CASSRGRGGRGEQYF
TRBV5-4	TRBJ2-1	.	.	TGTGCCAGCAGCTTAGGAACCCTTGTGGGGGAGAATGAGCAGTTCTTC	CASSLGTLVGENEQFF
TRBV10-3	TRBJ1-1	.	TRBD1	TGTGCCATCCGAGACAGGGGAATTGGGGCTGGGACTGAAGCTTTCTTT	CAIRDRGIGAGTEAFF
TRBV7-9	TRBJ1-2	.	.	TGTGCCAGCAGCTTAGCGGGGGGGTTCTATGGCTACACCTTC	CASSLAGGFYGYTF
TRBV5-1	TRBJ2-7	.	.	TGCGCCAGCAGCTTGGACCCAGGAAACGAGCAGTACTTC	CASSLDPGNEQYF
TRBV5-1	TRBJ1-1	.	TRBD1	TGCGCCAGCAGCGCCACAGGGGGGAACACTGAAGCTTTCTTT	CASSATGGNTEAFF
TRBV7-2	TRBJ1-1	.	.	TGTGCCAGCAGCGCAGCGCAGGGGAACACTGAAGCTTTCTTT	CASSAAQGNTEAFF
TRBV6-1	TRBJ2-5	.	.	TGTGCCAGCAGGCATGGGGGGGCCGAGACCCAGTACTTC	CASRHGGAETQYF
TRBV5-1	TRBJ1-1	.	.	TGCGCCTCAAAGGGGATGACAGGGAACACTGAAGCTTTCTTT	CASKGMTGNTEAFF
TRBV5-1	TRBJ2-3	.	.	TGCGCCAGCAGCTTGGATGGAGGACGCACAGATACGCAGTATTTT	CASSLDGGRTDTQYF
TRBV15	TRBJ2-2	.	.	TGTGCCACCAGCAGAGATTCCTTCAGATCGAGCACCGGGGAGCTGTTTTTT	CATSRDSFRSSTGELFF
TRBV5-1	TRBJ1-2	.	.	TGCGCCAGCAGCTGGGACGGGGATGGCTACACCTTC	CASSWDGDGYTF
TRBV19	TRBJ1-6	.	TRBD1	TGTGCCAGTAGTATACGGACAGGGGAGGATTCACCCCTCCACTTT	CASSIRTGEDSPLHF
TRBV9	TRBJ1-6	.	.	TGTGCCAGCAGCGCCCCTCTGGCACCCCTCCACTTT	CASSAPLAPLHF
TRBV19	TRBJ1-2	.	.	TGTGCCAGTAGTCCCCGTGGCAGAACAAACTATGGCTACACCTTC	CASSPRGRTNYGYTF
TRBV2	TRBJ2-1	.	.	TGTGCCAGCATAGGGGGGCTAAGAGGTCAGGGTGGGGTATACGACAATGAGCAGTTCTTC	CASIGGLRGQGGVYDNEQFF
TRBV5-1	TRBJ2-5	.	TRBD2	TGCGCCAGCAGCTTAACGGGAGGGCCTCTGGAGACCCAGTACTTC	CASSLTGGPLETQYF
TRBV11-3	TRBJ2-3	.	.	TGTGCCAGCAGCGTGGACGGTCCTAGCACAGATACGCAGTATTTT	CASSVDGPSTDTQYF
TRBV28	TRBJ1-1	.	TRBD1	TGTGCCAGCAGAACCTTCGGACAGGGGGCTACTAACACTGAAGCTTTCTTT	CASRTFGQGATNTEAFF
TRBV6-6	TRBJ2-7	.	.	TGTGCCAGCAAAATGACCCCGGAAGAAATTTACGAGCAGTACTTC	CASKMTPEEIYEQYF
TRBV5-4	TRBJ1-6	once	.	TGTGCCAGCAGCTTGGGTACAAATAATTCACCCCTCCACTTT	CASSLGTNNSPLHF